The T cell receptor (beta chain) under discussion was sequenced for a study of control samples from healthy donors and cancer patients (dated by TCRdb to the early 2020s). About this clone: Its antigen is unknown. Base qualities are not at hand, and no much larger clone is one base apart.

The library was produced with the immunoSEQ multiplex PCR assay. TCRdb stores this immuneACCESS table with in-frame sequences only. Part of the clones is absent; in the studies checked, under half of the shortfall reflects unresolved V genes, and no reason is known for the rest. Counted in this sample were under 450,000 clones; about nine tenths of them appeared once. Of the sample, 5% to 8% is held by the ten largest clones. From the cysteine up to the phenylalanine, the CDR3 has a length of 16 residues. The DNA shown is the 48-base CDR3, in frame from base 1. From V the trimming removes 4 bases and from J it removes 6 bases, while the gene matches leave 9 bases of the junction unaccounted for. For CDR1 and CDR2, the germline V gene lists SGHDT and YYEEEE.

This receptor was identified in a man between 35 and 55 years old with head and neck cancer. Here the chain combines TRBV5-6 and TRBJ2-3; 12 of the junction bases match TRBD1. The material sequenced was PBMCs. The bases are TGTGCCAGCAGCCCGCGGGGACAGGGGGCTAGGGATACGCAGTATTTT. This yields the protein CASSPRGQGARDTQYF.